Detailed here is one T cell receptor beta chain. Trimming cost V 4 bases and J 0 bases, with 14 bases left between them. From germline, CDR1 is SGHRS and CDR2 YFSETQ. CDR3 length: 16 residues. This sample is part of a study of response to subunit inactivated influenza vaccine. From the RT-PCR reads, TCRdb called clonotypes with MiXCR, one entry per CDR3 protein. The table lists hundreds of thousands of distinct CDR3 sequences, over 9% of them singletons. These same data were also listed under a study on T cells expressing NK-cell markers. This second study notes: The TCR beta cDNA came from 5'RACE template switching with UMIs. NKG2C+ dominant clonotype frequencies in about six donors were about 1.0-7.5% of CD8+ T cells.

Sequencing was performed on PBMCs from blood, taken on the day of vaccination. This receptor was obtained from a man in his fifties who received an inactivated influenza vaccine. The V call is TRBV5-1, the J call TRBJ1-5, with D maybe TRBD1 (5 bases). CDR3 sequence reads: CASSILPGGSNQPQHF. DNA for the CDR3: TGCGCCAGCAGCATCCTCCCCGGGGGTAGCAATCAGCCCCAGCATTTT.